The T cell receptor (beta chain) under discussion was sequenced for a study of blood T cell repertoires in COVID-19. Study details: The United States, Italy and Spain were the sources of the acute and convalescent COVID-19 samples. T cells, B-cell-depleted T cells, or PBMCs supplied cDNA or gDNA.

In the study's own analysis: Reference gene primer amplification yielded estimated nucleated cell counts. Method: immunoSEQ multiplex PCR; TCRdb's copy keeps in-frame clones and lacks some. V and J calls and clone size come straight from that table; D and trimming were deduced from the DNA. The sample holds around 150,000 clones; 84% are singletons and the top ten take 7.2%. Germline values: CDR1 SGHTA, CDR2 FQGNSA. The CDR3 covers 15 residues. V lost 4 bases and J 8 bases, leaving 20 bases between the germline ends. The sequenced sample was peripheral blood. This chain links TRBV7-2 with TRBJ1-2; possible D gene TRBD1, 6 bases. The sequence derives from a woman between 50 and 59 years old in a cohort sampled during active or convalescent COVID-19. In DNA, the CDR3 is TGTGCCAGCAGCTCCCCTAAGACAGGCCTGAGGGGCTACACCTTC. Translating gives CASSSPKTGLRGYTF.